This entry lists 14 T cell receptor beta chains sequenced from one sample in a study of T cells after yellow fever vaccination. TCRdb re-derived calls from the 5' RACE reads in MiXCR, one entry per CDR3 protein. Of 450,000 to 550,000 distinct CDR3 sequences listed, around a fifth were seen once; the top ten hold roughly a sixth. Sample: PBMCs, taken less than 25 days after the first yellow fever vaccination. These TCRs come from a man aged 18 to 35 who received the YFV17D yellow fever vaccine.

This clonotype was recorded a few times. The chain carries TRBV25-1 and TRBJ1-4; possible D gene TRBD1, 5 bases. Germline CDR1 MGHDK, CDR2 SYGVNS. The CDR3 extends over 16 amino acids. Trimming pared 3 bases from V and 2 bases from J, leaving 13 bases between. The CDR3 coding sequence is TGTGCCAGCAGTGACCTGCGACGGGGGACTAATGAAAAACTGTTTTTT. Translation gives CASSDLRRGTNEKLFF. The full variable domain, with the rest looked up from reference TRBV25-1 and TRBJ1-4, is EADIYQTPRYLVIGTGKKITLECSQTMGHDKMYWYQQDPGMELHLIHYSYGVNSTEKGDLSSESTVSRIRTEHFPLTLESARPSHTSQYLCASSDLRRGTNEKLFFGSGTQLSVL.

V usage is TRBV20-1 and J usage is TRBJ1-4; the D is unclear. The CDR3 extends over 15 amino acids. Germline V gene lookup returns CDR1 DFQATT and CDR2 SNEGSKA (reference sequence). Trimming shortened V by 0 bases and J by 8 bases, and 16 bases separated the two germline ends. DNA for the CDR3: TGCAGTGCTAGAGATCTAGGCGGTCCCGGGGAAAAACTGTTTTTT. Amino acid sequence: CSARDLGGPGEKLFF.

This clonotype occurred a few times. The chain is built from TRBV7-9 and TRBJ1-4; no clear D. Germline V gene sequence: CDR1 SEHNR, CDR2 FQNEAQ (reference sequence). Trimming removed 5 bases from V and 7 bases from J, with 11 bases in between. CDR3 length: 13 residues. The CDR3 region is CASSGGTGEKLFF. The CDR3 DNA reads TGTGCCAGCAGCGGAGGCACGGGTGAAAAACTGTTTTTT. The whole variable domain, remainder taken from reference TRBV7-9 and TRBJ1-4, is DTGVSQNPRHKITKRGQNVTFRCDPISEHNRLYWYRQTLGQGPEFLTYFQNEAQLEKSRLLSDRFSAERPKGSFSTLEIQRTEQGDSAMYLCASSGGTGEKLFFGSGTQLSVL.

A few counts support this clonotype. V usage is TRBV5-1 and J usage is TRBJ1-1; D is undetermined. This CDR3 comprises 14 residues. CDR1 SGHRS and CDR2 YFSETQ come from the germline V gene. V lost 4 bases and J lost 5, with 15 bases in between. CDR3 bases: TGCGCCAGCAGCGCGACCTTAACCGCTACTGAAGCTTTCTTT. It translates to CASSATLTATEAFF. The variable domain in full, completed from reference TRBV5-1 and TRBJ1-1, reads KAGVTQTPRYLIKTRGQQVTLSCSPISGHRSVSWYQQTPGQGLQFLFEYFSETQRNKGNFPGRFSGRQFSNSRSEMNVSTLELGDSALYLCASSATLTATEAFFGQGTRLTVV.

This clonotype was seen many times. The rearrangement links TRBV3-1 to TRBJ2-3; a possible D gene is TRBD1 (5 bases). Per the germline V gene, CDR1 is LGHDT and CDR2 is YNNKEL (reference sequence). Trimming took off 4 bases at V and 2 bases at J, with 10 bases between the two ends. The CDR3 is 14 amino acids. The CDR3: CASSPMTATDTQYF. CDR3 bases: TGTGCCAGCAGCCCAATGACAGCCACAGATACGCAGTATTTT.

CDR3 loop: CASSVDTGGSFSGNTIYF. CDR3 nucleotides: TGTGCCAGCAGCGTAGATACAGGGGGCTCCTTCTCTGGAAACACCATATATTTT. The chain combines TRBV9 with TRBJ1-3; 9 bases fit TRBD1. The CDR3 is made up of 18 amino acids. Trimming removed 0 bases from V and 0 bases from J; junction bases left unmatched: 7. Germline V gene sequence: CDR1 SGDLS, CDR2 YYNGEE.

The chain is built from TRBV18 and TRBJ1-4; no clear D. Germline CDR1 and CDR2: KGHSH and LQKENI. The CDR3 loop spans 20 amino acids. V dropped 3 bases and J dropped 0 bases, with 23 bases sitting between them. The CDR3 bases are TGTGCCAGCTCACCGATTACCGTTGTGTTTTTAAACCCAACTAATGAAAAACTGTTTTTT. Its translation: CASSPITVVFLNPTNEKLFF.

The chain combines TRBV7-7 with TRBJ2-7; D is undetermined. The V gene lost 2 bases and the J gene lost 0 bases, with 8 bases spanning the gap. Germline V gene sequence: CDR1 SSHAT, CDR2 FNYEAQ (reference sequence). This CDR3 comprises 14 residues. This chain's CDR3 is CASSLLPGSYEQYF. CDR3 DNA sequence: TGTGCCAGCAGCTTATTACCGGGCTCCTACGAGCAGTACTTC.

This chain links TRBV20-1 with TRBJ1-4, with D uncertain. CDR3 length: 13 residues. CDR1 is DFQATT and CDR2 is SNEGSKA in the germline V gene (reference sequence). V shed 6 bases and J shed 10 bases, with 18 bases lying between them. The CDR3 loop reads CSANDPEAGKLFF. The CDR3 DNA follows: TGCAGTGCCAATGACCCTGAAGCAGGAAAACTGTTTTTT.

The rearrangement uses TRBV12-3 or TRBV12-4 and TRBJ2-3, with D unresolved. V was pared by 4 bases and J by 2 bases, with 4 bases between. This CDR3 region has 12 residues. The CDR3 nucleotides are TGTGCCAGCAGTTGGGTCACAGATACGCAGTATTTT. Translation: CASSWVTDTQYF.

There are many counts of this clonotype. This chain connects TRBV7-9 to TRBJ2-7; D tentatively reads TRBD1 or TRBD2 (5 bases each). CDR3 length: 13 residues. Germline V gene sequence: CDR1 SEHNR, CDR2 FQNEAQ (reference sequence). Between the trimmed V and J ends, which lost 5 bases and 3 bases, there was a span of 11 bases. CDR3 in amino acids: CASSPGQVYEQYF. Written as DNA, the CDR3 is TGTGCCAGCAGCCCGGGGCAGGTCTACGAGCAGTACTTC.

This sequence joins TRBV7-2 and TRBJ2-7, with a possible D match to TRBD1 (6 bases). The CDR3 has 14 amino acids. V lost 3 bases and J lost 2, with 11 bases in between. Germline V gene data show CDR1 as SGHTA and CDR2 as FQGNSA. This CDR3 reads CASSLGHGTYEQYF. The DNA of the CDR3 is TGTGCCAGCAGCTTGGGACACGGAACCTACGAGCAGTACTTC. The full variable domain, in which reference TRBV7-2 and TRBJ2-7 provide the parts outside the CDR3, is GAGVSQSPSNKVTEKGKDVELRCDPISGHTALYWYRQSLGQGLEFLIYFQGNSAPDKSGLPSDRFSAERTGGSVSTLTIQRTQQEDSAVYLCASSLGHGTYEQYFGPGTRLTVT.

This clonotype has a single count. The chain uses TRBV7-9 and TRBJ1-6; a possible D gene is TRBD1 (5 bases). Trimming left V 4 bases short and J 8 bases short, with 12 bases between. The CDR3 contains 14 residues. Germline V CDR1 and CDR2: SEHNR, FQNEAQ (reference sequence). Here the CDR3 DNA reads TGTGCCAGCAGCTCCCGGACACTCGATTCACCCCTCCACTTT. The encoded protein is CASSSRTLDSPLHF.

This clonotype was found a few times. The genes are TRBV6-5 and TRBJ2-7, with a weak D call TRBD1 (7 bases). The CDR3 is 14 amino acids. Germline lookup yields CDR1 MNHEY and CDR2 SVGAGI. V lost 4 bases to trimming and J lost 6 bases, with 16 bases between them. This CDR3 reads CASSSPTGTAEQYF. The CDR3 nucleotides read TGTGCCAGCAGTTCCCCGACAGGGACTGCCGAGCAGTACTTC.